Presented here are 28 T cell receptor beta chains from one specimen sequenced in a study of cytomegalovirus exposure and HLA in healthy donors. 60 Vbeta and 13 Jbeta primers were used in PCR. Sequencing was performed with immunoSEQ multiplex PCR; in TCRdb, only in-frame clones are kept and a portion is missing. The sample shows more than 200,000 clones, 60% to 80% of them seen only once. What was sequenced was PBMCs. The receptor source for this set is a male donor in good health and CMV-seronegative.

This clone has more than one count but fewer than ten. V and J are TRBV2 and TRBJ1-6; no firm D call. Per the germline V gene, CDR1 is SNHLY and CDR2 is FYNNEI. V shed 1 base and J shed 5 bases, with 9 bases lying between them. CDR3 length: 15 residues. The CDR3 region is CASSEGRVNNSPLHF. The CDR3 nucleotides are TGTGCCAGCAGTGAAGGTCGGGTAAATAATTCACCCCTCCACTTT. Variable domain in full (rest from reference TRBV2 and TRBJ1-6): EPEVTQTPSHQVTQMGQEVILRCVPISNHLYFYWYRQILGQKVEFLVSFYNNEISEKSEIFDDQFSVERPDGSNFTLKIRSTKLEDSAMYFCASSEGRVNNSPLHFGNGTRLTVT.

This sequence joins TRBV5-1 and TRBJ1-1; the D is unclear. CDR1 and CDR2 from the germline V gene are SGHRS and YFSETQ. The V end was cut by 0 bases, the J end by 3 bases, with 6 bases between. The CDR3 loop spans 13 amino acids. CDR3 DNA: TGCGCCAGCAGCTTGGCCCCCGACACTGAAGCTTTCTTT. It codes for CASSLAPDTEAFF.

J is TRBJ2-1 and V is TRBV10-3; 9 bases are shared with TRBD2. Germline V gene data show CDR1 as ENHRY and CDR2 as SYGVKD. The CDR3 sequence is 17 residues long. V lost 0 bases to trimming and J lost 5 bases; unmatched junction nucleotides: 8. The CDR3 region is CAISESGASGDHNEQFF. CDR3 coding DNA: TGTGCCATCAGTGAGTCAGGGGCTAGCGGGGACCACAATGAGCAGTTCTTC.

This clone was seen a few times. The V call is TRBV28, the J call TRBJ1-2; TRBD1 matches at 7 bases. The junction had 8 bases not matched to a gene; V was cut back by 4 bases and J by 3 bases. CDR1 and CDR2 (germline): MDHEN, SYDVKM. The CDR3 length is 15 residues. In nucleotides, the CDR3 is TGTGCCAGCAGTTCGAGGACAGGAACTTACTATGGCTACACCTTC. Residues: CASSSRTGTYYGYTF.

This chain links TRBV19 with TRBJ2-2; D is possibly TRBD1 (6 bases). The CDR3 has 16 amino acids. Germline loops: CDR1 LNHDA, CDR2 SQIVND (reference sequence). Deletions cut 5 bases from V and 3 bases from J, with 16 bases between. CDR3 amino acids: CASSLGQGFDTGELFF. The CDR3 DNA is TGTGCCAGTAGTCTCGGGCAGGGGTTTGACACCGGGGAGCTGTTTTTT.

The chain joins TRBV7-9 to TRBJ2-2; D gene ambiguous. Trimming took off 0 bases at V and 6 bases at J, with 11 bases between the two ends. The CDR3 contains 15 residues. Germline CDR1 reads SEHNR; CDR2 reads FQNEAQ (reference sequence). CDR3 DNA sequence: TGTGCCAGCAGCTTAGCCTGGCGGTCATCCGGGGAGCTGTTTTTT. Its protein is CASSLAWRSSGELFF. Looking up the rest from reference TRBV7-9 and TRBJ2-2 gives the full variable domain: DTGVSQNPRHKITKRGQNVTFRCDPISEHNRLYWYRQTLGQGPEFLTYFQNEAQLEKSRLLSDRFSAERPKGSFSTLEIQRTEQGDSAMYLCASSLAWRSSGELFFGEGSRLTVL.

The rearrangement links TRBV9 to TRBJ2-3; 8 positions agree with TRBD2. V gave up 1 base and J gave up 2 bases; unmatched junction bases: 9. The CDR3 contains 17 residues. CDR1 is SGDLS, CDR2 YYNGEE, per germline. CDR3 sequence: CASSVFRAGVPTDTQYF. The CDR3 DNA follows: TGTGCCAGCAGCGTATTTCGAGCGGGAGTCCCCACAGATACGCAGTATTTT.

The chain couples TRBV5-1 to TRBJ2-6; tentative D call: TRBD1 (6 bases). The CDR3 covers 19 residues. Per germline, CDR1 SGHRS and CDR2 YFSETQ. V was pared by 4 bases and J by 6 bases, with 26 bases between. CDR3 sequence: CASSRIGTIETVEANVLTF. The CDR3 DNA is TGCGCCAGCAGCCGAATCGGGACAATTGAAACGGTGGAGGCCAACGTCCTGACTTTC.

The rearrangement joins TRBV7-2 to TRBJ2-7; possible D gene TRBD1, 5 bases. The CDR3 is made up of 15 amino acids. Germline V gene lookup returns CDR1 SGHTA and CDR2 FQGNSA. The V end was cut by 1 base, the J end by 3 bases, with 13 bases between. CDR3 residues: CASSLGRESVYEQYF. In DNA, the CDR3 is TGTGCCAGCAGCTTAGGCAGGGAATCAGTCTACGAGCAGTACTTC. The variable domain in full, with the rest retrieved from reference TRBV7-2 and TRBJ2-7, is GAGVSQSPSNKVTEKGKDVELRCDPISGHTALYWYRQSLGQGLEFLIYFQGNSAPDKSGLPSDRFSAERTGGSVSTLTIQRTQQEDSAVYLCASSLGRESVYEQYFGPGTRLTVT.

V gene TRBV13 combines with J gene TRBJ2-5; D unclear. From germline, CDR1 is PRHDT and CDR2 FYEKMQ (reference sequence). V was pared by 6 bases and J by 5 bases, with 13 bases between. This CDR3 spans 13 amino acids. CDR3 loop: CASSHNLVETQYF. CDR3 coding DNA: TGTGCCAGCAGTCACAATTTGGTGGAGACCCAGTACTTC.

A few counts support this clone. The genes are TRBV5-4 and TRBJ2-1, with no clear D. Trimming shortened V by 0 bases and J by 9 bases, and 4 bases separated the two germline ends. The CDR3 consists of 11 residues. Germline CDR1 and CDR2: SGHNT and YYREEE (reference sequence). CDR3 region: CASSLGSEQFF. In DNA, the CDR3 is TGTGCCAGCAGCTTGGGTAGTGAGCAGTTCTTC.

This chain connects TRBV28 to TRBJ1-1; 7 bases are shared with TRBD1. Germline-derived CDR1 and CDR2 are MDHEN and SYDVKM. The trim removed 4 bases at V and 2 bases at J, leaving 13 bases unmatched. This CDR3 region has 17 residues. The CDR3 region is CASSSLRTGQINTEAFF. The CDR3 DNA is TGTGCCAGCAGTTCATTGCGAACGGGACAGATAAACACTGAAGCTTTCTTT.

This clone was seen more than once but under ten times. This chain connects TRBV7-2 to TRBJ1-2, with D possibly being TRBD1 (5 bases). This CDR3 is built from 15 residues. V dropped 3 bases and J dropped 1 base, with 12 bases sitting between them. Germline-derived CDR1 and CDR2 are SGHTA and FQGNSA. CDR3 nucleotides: TGTGCCAGCAGCTTTAGGAGACAGCTTAACTATGGCTACACCTTC. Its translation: CASSFRRQLNYGYTF.

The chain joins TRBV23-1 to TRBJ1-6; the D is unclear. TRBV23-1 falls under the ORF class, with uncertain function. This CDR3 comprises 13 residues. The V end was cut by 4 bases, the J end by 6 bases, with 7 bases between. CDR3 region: CASSLPGNSPLHF. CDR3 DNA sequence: TGCGCCAGCAGTCTCCCCGGTAATTCACCCCTCCACTTT.

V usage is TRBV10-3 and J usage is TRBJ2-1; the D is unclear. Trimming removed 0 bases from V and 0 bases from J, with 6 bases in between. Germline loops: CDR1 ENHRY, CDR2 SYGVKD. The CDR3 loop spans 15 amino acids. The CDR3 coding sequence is TGTGCCATCAGTGAGTCTGAGAGCTCCTACAATGAGCAGTTCTTC. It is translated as CAISESESSYNEQFF.

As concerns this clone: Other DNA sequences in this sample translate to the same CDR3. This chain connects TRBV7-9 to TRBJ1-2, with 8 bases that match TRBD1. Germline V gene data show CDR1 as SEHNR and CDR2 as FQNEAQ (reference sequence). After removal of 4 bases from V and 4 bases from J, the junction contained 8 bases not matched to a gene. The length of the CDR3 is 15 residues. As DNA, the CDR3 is TGTGCCAGCAGCTCCGGACAGGGACGAGGCTATGGCTACACCTTC. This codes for CASSSGQGRGYGYTF.

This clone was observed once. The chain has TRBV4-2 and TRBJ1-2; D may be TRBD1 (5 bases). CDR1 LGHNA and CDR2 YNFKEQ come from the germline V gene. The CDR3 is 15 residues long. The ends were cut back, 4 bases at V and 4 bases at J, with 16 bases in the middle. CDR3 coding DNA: TGTGCCAGCAGCCCCCTGCCACCAACAGGCTATGGCTACACCTTC. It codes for CASSPLPPTGYGYTF.

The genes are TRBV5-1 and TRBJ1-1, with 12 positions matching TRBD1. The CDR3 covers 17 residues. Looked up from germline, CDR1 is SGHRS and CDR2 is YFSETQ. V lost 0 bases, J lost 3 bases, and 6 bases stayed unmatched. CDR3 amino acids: CASSLVGTGGPDTEAFF. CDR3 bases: TGCGCCAGCAGCTTGGTGGGGACAGGGGGCCCTGACACTGAAGCTTTCTTT.

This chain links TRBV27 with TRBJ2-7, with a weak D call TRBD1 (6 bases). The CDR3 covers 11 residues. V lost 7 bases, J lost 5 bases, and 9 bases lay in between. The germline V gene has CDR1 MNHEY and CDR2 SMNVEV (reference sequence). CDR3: CASTTGNEQYF. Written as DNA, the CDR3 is TGTGCCAGCACGACAGGAAACGAGCAGTACTTC.

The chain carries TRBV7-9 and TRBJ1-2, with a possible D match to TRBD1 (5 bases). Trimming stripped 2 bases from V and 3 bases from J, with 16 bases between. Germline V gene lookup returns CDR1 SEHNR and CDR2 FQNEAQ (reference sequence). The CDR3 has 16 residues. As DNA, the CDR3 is TGTGCCAGCAGCTTATGGGGCGATCGACTAGACTATGGCTACACCTTC. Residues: CASSLWGDRLDYGYTF.

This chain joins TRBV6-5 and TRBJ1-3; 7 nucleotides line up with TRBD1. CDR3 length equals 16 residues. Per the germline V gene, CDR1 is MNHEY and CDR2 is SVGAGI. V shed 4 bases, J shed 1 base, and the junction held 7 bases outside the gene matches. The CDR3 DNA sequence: TGTGCCAGCAGTTCTACCTTACAGGGGTCTGGAAACACCATATATTTT. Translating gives CASSSTLQGSGNTIYF.

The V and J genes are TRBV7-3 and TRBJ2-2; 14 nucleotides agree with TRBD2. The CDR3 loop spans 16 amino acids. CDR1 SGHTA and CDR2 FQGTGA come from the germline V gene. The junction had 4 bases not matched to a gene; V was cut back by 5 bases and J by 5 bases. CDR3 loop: CASSRGLAGVTGELFF. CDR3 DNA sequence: TGTGCCAGCAGCAGGGGACTAGCGGGAGTTACCGGGGAGCTGTTTTTT.

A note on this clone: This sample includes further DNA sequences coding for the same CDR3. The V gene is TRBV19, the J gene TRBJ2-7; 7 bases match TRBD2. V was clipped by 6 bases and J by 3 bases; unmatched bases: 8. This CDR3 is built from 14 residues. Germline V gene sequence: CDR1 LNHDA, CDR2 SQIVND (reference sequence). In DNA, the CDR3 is TGTGCCAGTAGGGGACTGGCGGGAGACTACGAGCAGTACTTC. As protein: CASRGLAGDYEQYF.

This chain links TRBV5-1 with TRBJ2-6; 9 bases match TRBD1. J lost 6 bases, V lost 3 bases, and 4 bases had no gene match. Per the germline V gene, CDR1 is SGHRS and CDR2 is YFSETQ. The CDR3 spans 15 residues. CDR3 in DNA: TGCGCCAGCAGCTCGGGACAGGGTACGGCCAACGTCCTGACTTTC. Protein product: CASSSGQGTANVLTF.

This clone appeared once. The CDR3 sequence: CASGIAGEASYEQYF. As DNA, the CDR3 is TGTGCCAGCGGCATAGCGGGAGAAGCCTCCTACGAGCAGTACTTC. This chain links TRBV6-5 with TRBJ2-7; 9 nucleotides line up with TRBD2. From germline, CDR1 is MNHEY and CDR2 SVGAGI. The CDR3 is 15 residues long. V shed 8 bases and J 0 bases; nucleotides not matched to a gene: 8.

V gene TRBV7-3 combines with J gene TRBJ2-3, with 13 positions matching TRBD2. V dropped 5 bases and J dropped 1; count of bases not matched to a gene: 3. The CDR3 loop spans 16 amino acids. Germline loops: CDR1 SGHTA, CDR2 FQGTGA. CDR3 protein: CASSPGTSGGTDTQYF. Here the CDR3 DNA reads TGTGCCAGCAGCCCCGGGACTAGCGGGGGCACAGATACGCAGTATTTT.

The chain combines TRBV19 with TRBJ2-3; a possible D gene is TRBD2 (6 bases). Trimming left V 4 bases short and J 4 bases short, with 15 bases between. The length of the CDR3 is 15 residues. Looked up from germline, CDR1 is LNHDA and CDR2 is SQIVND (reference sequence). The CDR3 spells CASSTLATGADTQYF. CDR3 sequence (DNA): TGTGCCAGTAGTACCCTGGCCACGGGGGCAGATACGCAGTATTTT.

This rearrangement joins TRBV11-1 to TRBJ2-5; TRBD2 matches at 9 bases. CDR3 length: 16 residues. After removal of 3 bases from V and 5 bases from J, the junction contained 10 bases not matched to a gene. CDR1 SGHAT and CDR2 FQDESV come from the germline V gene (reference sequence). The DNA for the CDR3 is TGTGCCAGCAGCTTGGTAGCGGGAGCTCCGCGGGAGACCCAGTACTTC. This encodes CASSLVAGAPRETQYF.